Sequencing of this TCR beta chain was carried out in a study of cytomegalovirus exposure and HLA in healthy donors. This PCR relied on a set of 60 Vbeta primers and 13 Jbeta primers. Profiled with immunoSEQ multiplex PCR; TCRdb holds only in-frame clones, not every one. This table holds about 170,000 clones. V lost 0 bases and J 3 bases, leaving 11 bases between the germline ends. The CDR3 spans 15 residues. Germline V lookup: CDR1 WSHSY, CDR2 SAAADI. This receptor was identified in a woman under 30 in good health and CMV-seropositive. The sequenced sample was PBMCs. The V call is TRBV10-2, the J call TRBJ1-2; tentatively, D is TRBD1 (5 bases). DNA of the CDR3: TGCGCCAGCAGTGAGTCAGGCAGGGAAGACTATGGCTACACCTTC. This codes for CASSESGREDYGYTF.